Shown below are 3 T cell receptor beta chains from a single sample sequenced in a study of T cells in tuberculosis. Sorting used thawed, overnight-rested PBMC stained with anti-CD3, a viability dye and GMM-loaded CD1B tetramer. The lipid loaded on the CD1B tetramers was C32 glucose monomycolate from Rhodococcus equi. Produced via immunoSEQ multiplex PCR; TCRdb's table is partial and in-frame only. The sample yields approximately 59,000 clones, under 90% seen once. Sequenced: CD1b-GMM tetramer-negative cells sorted from PBMCs. The receptors here all came from an adult woman with latent tuberculosis.

The CDR3 reads CASSPPGGLETQYF. The CDR3, as DNA: TGTGCCAGCTCACCGCCGGGGGGGCTAGAGACCCAGTACTTC. The chain carries TRBV18 and TRBJ2-5, with 8 bases aligning to TRBD2. CDR3 length equals 14 residues. J lost 4 bases, V lost 3 bases, and 4 bases had no gene match. In germline, CDR1 is KGHSH, CDR2 LQKENI.

This chain uses TRBV6-1 with TRBJ1-3; tentatively, D is TRBD1 (6 bases). This CDR3 contains 15 residues. V was cut by 7 bases and J by 7 bases, with 20 bases left in between. Germline-derived CDR1 and CDR2 are MNHNS and SASEGT. The chain's CDR3 is CASKGTPIRSNTIYF. CDR3 bases: TGTGCCAGCAAAGGGACACCGATACGAAGCAACACCATATATTTT.

J is TRBJ2-5 and V is TRBV7-2, with 7 nucleotides matching TRBD1. CDR3 size: 15 residues. The V segment lost 4 bases and the J segment 0 bases; nucleotides outside the gene matches: 5. From germline, CDR1 is SGHTA and CDR2 FQGNSA. In DNA, the CDR3 is TGTGCCAGCAGCTCTTGGGACAGCCACCAAGAGACCCAGTACTTC. Its translation: CASSSWDSHQETQYF.